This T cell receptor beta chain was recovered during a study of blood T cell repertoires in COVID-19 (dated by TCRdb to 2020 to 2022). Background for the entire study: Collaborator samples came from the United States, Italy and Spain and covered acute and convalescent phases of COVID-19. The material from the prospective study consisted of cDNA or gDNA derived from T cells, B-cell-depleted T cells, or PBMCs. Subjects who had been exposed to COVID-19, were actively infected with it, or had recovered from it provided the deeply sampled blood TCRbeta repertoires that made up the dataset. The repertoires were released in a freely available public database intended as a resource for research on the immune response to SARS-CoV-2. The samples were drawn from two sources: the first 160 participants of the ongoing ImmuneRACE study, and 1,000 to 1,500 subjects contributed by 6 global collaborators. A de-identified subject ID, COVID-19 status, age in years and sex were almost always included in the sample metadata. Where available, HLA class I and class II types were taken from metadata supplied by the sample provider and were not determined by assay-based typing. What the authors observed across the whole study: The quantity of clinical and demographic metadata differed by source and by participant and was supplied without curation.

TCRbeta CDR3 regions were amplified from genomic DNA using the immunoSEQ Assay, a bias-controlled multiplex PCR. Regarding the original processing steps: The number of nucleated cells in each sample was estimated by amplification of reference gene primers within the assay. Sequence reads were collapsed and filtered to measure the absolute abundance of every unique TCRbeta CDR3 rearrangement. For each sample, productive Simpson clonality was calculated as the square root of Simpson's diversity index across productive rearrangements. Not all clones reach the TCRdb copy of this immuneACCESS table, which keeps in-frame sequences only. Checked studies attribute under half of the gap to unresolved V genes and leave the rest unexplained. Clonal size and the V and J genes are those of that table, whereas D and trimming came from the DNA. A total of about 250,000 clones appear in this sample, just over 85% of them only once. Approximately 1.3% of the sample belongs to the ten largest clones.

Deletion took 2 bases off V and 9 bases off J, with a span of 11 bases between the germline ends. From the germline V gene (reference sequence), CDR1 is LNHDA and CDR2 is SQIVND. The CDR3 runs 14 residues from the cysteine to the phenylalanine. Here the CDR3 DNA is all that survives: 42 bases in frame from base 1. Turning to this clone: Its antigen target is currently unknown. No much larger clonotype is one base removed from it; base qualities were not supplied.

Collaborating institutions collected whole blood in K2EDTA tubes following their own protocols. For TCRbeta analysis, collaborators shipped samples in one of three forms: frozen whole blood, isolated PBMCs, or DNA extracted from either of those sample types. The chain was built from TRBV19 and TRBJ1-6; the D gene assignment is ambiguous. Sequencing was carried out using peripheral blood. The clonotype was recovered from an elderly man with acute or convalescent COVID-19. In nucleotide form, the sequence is TGTGCCAGTAGTATAACGGGGTCCACTTCACCCCTCCACTTT. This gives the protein CASSITGSTSPLHF.